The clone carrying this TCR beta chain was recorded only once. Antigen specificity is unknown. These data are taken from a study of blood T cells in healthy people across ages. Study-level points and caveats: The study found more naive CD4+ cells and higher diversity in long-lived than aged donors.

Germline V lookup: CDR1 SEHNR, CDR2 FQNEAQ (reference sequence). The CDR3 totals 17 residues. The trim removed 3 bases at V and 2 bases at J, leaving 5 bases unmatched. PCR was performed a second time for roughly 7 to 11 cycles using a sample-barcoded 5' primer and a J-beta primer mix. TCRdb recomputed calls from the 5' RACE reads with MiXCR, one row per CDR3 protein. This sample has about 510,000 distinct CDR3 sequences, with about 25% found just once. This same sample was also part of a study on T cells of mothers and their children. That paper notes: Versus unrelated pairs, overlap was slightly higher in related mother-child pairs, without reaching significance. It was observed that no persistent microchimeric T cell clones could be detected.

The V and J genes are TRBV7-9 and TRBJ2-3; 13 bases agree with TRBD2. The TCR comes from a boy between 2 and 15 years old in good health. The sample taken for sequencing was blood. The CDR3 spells CASSFGTSGETTDTQYF. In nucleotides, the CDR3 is TGTGCCAGCAGCTTTGGGACTAGCGGGGAAACCACAGATACGCAGTATTTT.